This T cell receptor beta chain comes out of a study of OX40 agonist ivuxolimab in advanced cancers. Regarding the study as a whole: The study observed clonal expansion of CD4+ and CD8+ blood T cells by week 6 at 0.1 to 3.0 mg/kg.

With 3 bases removed from V and 2 bases from J, the gap between germline ends came to 5 bases. Germline loops: CDR1 SGDLS, CDR2 YYNGEE. The CDR3 length is 12 residues. Regarding this clone: The antigen remains undetermined.

Profiled with immunoSEQ multiplex PCR; TCRdb holds only in-frame clones, not every one. The sample has fewer than 50,000 clones; 85% to 90% are singletons. This TCR was recovered from an adult with an advanced solid tumor such as melanoma, head and neck, liver or kidney cancer. V gene TRBV9 combines with J gene TRBJ1-1; D not certain. This specimen consisted of CD4+ or CD8+ T cells sorted from blood, obtained in a trial of the OX40 agonist ivuxolimab. In nucleotides, the CDR3 is TGTGCCAGCAGCGATCCTAACACTGAAGCTTTCTTT. Translating it yields CASSDPNTEAFF.